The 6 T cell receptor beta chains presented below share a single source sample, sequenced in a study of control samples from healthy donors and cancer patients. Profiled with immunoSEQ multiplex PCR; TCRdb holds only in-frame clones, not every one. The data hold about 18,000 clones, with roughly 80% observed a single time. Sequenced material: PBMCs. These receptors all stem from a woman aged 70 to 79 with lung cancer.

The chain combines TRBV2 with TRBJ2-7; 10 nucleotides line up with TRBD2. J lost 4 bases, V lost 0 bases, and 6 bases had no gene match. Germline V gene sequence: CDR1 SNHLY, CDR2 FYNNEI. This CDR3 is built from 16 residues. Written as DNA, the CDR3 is TGTGCCAGCAGTGAAGCTATTGGACTAGCGGAGTACGAGCAGTACTTC. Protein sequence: CASSEAIGLAEYEQYF.

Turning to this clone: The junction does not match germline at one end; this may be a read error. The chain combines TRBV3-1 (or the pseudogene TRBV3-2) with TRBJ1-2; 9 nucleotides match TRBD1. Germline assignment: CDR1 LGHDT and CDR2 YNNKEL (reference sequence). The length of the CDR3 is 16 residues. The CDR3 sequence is CASSQAGTGLYYGYTF. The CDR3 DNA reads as TGTGCCAGCAGCCAAGCAGGGACAGGGCTCTACTACGGCTACACCTTC.

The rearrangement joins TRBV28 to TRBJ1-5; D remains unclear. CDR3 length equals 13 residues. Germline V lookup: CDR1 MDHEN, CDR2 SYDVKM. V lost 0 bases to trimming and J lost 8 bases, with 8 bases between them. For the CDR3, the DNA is TGTGCCAGCAGTTTATGGGCTCTGAAGCCCCAGCATTTT. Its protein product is CASSLWALKPQHF.

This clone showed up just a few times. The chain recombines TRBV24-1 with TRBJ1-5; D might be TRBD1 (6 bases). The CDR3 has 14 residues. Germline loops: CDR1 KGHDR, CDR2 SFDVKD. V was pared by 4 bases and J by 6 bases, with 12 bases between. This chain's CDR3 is CATSDQGIVQPQHF. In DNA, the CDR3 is TGTGCCACCAGTGACCAGGGGATTGTTCAGCCCCAGCATTTT.

The CDR3 reads CASSPEGTDTQYF. In DNA, the CDR3 is TGCGCCAGCAGCCCGGAAGGCACAGATACGCAGTATTTT. The chain couples TRBV5-1 to TRBJ2-3; D ambiguous. CDR1 SGHRS and CDR2 YFSETQ come from the germline V gene. Trimming pared 4 bases from V and 1 base from J, leaving 7 bases between. The length of the CDR3 is 13 residues.

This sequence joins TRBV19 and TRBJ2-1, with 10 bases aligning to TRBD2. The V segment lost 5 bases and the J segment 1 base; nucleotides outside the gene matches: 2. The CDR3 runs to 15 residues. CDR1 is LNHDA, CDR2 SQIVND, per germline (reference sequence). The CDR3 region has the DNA TGTGCCAGTAGTGCGACTAGCGGGTCCTACAATGAGCAGTTCTTC. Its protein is CASSATSGSYNEQFF.